Described below is a single TCR beta chain sequence and its context. Amplification yielded TCR beta CDR3 regions, with RNA transcripts as the source. HTBI primers drove first-round RT-PCR of the TCR CDR3. MiXCR, run by TCRdb on the multiplex PCR reads, gives a single entry per CDR3 protein. The sample consists of about 570,000 distinct CDR3 sequences, about half of them appearing once. Exclusion of a patient resulted from uncontrolled infection, other autoimmune disease, pregnancy or lactation. This entry is derived from a study of T cells in Graves' hyperthyroidism and ophthalmopathy. The TCR sequence derives from an adult woman with Graves' disease, either hyperthyroidism or ophthalmopathy (not recorded which). Sequencing used peripheral blood or thyroid tissue (not recorded which).

The CDR3 nucleotides read TGTGCCAGCAGCTTCCCGGGACTAGCGGGAGGTTGGAAGACCCAGTACTTC. This sequence encodes CASSFPGLAGGWKTQYF. The genes are TRBV14 and TRBJ2-5; 15 nucleotides match TRBD2. Germline CDR1 SGHDN, CDR2 FVKESK. The CDR3 sequence is 17 residues long. V gave up 5 bases and J gave up 6 bases; unmatched junction bases: 10.